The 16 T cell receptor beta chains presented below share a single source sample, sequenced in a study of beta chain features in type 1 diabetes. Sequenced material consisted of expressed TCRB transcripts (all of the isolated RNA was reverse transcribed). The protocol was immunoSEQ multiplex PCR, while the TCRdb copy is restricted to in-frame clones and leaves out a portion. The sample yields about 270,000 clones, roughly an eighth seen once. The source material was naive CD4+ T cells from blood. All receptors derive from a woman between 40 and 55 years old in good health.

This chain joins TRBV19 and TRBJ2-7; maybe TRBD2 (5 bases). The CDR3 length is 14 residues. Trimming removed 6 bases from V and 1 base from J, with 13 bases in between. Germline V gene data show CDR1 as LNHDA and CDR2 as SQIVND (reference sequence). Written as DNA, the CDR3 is TGTGCCAGTAGCCTAATGACGGGATCCTACGAGCAGTACTTC. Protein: CASSLMTGSYEQYF.

The CDR3 DNA is TGTGCCAGCAGCTTAGAAGCGGGGGGGCTAAACGGGGAGCTGTTTTTT. The encoded protein is CASSLEAGGLNGELFF. The V gene is TRBV7-2, the J gene TRBJ2-2, with 10 bases matching TRBD2. The length of the CDR3 is 16 residues. With V trimmed by 1 base and J by 7 bases, 6 bases remained unmatched. Germline loops: CDR1 SGHTA, CDR2 FQGNSA.

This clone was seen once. CDR3 residues: CASSITAGNTEAFF. In DNA form, the CDR3 reads TGCGCCAGCAGTATTACAGCCGGCAACACTGAAGCTTTCTTT. The V gene is TRBV5-1, the J gene TRBJ1-1; D gene ambiguous. CDR3 length equals 14 residues. With 5 bases removed from V and 2 bases from J, the gap between germline ends came to 13 bases. Germline loops: CDR1 SGHRS, CDR2 YFSETQ.

The CDR3: CASSPGTSGATDTQYF. In DNA form, the CDR3 reads TGTGCCAGCAGCCCCGGGACTAGCGGGGCCACAGATACGCAGTATTTT. The chain combines TRBV7-2 with TRBJ2-3; 13 nucleotides align to TRBD2. Trimming took 5 bases from V and 2 from J; bases not matched to a gene: 4. In germline, CDR1 is SGHTA, CDR2 FQGNSA. This CDR3 region has 16 residues.

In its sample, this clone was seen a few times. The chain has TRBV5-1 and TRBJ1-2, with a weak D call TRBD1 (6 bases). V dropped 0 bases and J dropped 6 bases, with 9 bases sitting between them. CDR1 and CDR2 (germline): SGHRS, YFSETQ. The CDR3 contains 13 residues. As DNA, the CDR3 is TGCGCCAGCAGCTTGGGACAGGTCGATGGCTACACCTTC. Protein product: CASSLGQVDGYTF.

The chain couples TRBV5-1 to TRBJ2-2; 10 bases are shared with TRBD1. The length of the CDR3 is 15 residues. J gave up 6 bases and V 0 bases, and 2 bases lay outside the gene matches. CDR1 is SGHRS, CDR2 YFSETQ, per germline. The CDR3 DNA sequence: TGCGCCAGCAGCTTGGAGGGACAGGGGCCCGGGGAGCTGTTTTTT. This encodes CASSLEGQGPGELFF.

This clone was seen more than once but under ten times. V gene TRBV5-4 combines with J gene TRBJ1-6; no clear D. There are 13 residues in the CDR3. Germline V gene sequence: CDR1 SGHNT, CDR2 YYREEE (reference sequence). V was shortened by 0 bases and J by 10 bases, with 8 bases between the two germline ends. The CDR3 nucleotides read TGTGCCAGCAGCTTGGTCCTTCAGTCACCCCTCCACTTT. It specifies CASSLVLQSPLHF.

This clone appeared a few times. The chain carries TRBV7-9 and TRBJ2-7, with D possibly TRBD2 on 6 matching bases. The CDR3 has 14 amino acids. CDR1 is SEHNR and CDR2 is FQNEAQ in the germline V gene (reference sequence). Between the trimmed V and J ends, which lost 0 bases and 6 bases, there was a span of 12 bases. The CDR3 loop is CASSLASGPSEQYF. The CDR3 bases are TGTGCCAGCAGCTTAGCTAGCGGTCCCTCCGAGCAGTACTTC.

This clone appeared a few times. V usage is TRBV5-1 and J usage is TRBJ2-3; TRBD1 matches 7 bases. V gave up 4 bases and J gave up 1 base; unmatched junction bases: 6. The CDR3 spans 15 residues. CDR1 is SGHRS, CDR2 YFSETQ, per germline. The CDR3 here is CASSQGDRRTDTQYF. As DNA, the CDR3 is TGCGCCAGCAGCCAAGGGGACAGACGCACAGATACGCAGTATTTT. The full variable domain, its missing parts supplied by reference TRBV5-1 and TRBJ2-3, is KAGVTQTPRYLIKTRGQQVTLSCSPISGHRSVSWYQQTPGQGLQFLFEYFSETQRNKGNFPGRFSGRQFSNSRSEMNVSTLELGDSALYLCASSQGDRRTDTQYFGPGTRLTVL.

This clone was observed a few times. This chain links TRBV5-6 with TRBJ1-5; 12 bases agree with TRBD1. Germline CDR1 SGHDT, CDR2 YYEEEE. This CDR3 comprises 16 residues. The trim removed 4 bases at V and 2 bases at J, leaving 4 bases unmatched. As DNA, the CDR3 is TGTGCCAGCAGCCGCGGGACAGGGGGCCGCAATCAGCCCCAGCATTTT. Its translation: CASSRGTGGRNQPQHF.

In nucleotides, the CDR3 is TGTGCCATCACCCCCGGCCCTACTAGCGGGGGGGTTAATGAGCAGTTCTTC. Encoded protein: CAITPGPTSGGVNEQFF. J is TRBJ2-1 and V is TRBV10-3; TRBD2 matches at 13 bases. V trimming: 7 bases; J trimming: 7 bases; junction bases outside the gene matches: 13. This CDR3 has 17 amino acids. CDR1 is ENHRY, CDR2 SYGVKD, per germline.

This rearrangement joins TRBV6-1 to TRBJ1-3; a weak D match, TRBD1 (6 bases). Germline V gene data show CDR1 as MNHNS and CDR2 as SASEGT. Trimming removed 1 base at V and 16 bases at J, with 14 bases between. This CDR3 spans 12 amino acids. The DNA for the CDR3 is TGTGCCAGCAGTGAAGTAGGGGGGGTTTCCTATTTT. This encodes CASSEVGGVSYF.

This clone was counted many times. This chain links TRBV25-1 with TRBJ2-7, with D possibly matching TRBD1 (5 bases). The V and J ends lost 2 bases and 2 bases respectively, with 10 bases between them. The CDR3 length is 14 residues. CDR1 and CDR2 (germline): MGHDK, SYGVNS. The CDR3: CASSEARVPYEQYF. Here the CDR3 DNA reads TGTGCCAGCAGTGAAGCCAGGGTCCCCTACGAGCAGTACTTC.

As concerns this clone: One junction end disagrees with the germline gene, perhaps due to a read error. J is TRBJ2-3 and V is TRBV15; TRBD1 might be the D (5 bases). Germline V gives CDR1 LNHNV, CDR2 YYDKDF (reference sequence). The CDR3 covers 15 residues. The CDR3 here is CATSRETGGTDTQYF. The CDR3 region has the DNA TGTGCCACCAGCAGAGAAACAGGTGGCACCGATACGCAGTATTTT.

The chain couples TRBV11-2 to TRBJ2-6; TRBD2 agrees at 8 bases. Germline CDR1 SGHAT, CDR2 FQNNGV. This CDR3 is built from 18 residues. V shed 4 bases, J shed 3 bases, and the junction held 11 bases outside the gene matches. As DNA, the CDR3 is TGTGCCAGCAGCTCGGGTTCCGGGGGGGTAAATGGGGCCAACGTCCTGACTTTC. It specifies CASSSGSGGVNGANVLTF.

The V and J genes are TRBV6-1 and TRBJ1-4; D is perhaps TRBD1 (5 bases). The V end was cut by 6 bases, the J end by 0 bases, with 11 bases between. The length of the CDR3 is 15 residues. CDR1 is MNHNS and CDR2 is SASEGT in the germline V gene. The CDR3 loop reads CASRGHETTNEKLFF. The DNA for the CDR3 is TGTGCCAGCAGAGGACACGAAACAACTAATGAAAAACTGTTTTTT.